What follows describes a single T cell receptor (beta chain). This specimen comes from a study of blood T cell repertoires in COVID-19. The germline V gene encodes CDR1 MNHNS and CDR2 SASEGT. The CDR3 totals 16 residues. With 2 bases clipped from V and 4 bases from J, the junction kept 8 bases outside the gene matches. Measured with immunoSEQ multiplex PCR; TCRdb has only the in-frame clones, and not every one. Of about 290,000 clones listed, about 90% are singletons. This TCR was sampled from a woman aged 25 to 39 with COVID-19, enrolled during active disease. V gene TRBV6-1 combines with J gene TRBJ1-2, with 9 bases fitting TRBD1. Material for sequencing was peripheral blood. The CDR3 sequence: CASSETGGYRGYGYTF. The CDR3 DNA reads TGTGCCAGCAGTGAAACAGGGGGCTACCGGGGCTATGGCTACACCTTC.